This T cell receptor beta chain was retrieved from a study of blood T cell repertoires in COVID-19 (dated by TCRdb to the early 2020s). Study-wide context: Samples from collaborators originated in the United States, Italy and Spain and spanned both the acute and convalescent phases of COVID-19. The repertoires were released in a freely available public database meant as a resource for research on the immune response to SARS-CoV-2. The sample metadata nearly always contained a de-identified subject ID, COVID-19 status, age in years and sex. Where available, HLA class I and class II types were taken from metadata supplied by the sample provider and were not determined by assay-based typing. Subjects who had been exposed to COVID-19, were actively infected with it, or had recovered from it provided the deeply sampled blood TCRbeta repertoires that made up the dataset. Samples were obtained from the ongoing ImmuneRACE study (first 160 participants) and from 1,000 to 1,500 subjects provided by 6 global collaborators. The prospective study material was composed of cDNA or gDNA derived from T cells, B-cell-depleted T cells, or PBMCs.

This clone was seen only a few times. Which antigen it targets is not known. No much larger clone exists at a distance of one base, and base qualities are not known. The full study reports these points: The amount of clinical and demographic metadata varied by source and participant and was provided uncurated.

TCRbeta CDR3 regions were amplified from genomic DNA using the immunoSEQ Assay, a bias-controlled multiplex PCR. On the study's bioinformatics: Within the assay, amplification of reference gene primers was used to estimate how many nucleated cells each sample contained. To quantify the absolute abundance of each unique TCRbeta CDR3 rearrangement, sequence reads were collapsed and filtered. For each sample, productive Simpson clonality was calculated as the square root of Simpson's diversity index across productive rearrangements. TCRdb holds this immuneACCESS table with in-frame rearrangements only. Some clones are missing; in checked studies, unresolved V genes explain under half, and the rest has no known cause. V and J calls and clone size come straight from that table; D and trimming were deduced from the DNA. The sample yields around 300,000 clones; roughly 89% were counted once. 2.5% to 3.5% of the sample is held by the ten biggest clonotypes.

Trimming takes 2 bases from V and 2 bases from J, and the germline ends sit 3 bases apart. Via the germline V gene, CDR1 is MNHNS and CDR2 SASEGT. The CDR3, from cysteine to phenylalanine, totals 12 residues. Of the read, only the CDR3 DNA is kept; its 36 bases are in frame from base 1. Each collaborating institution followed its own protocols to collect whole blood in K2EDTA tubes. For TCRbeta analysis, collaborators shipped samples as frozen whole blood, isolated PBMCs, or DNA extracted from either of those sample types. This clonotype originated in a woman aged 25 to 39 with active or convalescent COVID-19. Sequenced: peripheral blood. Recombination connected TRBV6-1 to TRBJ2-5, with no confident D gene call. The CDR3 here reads CASSEQQETQYF. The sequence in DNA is TGTGCCAGCAGTGAACAGCAAGAGACCCAGTACTTC.